This T cell receptor beta chain was recorded in a study of long-term antiretroviral therapy in people with HIV. The CDR3 is made up of 16 amino acids. Each sample contained roughly 0.85-11 million cryopreserved PBMC, thawed before DNA extraction. Study-level findings and limits: Whereas controls had wider CDR3 length ranges, HIV repertoires had narrower ones.

immunoSEQ v3.0 was run at survey level. Method: immunoSEQ multiplex PCR; TCRdb's copy keeps in-frame clones and lacks some. The sample shows over 15,000 clones, 85% to 90% of them seen only once. This clone was observed once. What it recognizes is unknown. The sequencing used unsorted PBMCs, collected 4.2 years after starting antiretroviral therapy. The receptor was isolated from a man aged 45 to 65 with HIV. The chain links TRBV1 to TRBJ1-1. TRBV1 is described as a pseudogene. In DNA, the CDR3 is TGCACCAGCAGCCAACATCCCATCCGGGAGAGCACTGAAGCTTTCTTT. Translating it yields CTSSQHPIRESTEAFF.